The 13 T cell receptor beta chains reported below all come from one sample, sequenced in a study of blood T cells in healthy people across ages. Using a J-beta primer mix together with a sample-barcoded 5' primer, a second PCR was run for about 6 to 12 cycles. TCRdb analysed the 5' RACE reads with MiXCR anew, one entry per CDR3 protein. Of roughly 1.7 million distinct CDR3 sequences detected, about 31% appear once; the ten largest clones hold roughly 12%. What was sequenced was blood. These receptors came from a woman in her 30s in good health.

The rearrangement uses TRBV11-2 and TRBJ2-6; D remains unclear. Trimming removed 3 bases from V and 3 bases from J, with 9 bases in between. In germline, CDR1 is SGHAT, CDR2 FQNNGV. This CDR3 is 15 amino acids long. The CDR3 coding sequence is TGTGCCAGCAGCTTCGTAAGGTTTGGGGCCAACGTCCTGACTTTC. This translates into CASSFVRFGANVLTF.

This sequence joins TRBV20-1 and TRBJ1-1; possible D gene TRBD1, 5 bases. This CDR3 spans 13 amino acids. V lost 5 bases, J lost 0 bases, and 10 bases lay in between. Germline CDR1 reads DFQATT; CDR2 reads SNEGSKA (reference sequence). The CDR3 region has the DNA TGCAGTGCTCCACGGGGGATGAACACTGAAGCTTTCTTT. It specifies CSAPRGMNTEAFF.

The rearrangement uses TRBV25-1 and TRBJ1-1, with unresolved D. V was trimmed by 6 bases and J by 4 bases, leaving 12 bases between them. Germline CDR1 is MGHDK and CDR2 is SYGVNS. This CDR3 contains 13 residues. CDR3 nucleotides: TGTGCCAGCAGCCGGGAAGTCGCCACTGAAGCTTTCTTT. This sequence encodes CASSREVATEAFF.

About this clonotype itself: The junction departs from germline at one end; a sequencing error may be responsible. This rearrangement joins TRBV5-1 to TRBJ2-6; 7 bases match TRBD1. Per germline, CDR1 SGHRS and CDR2 YFSETQ. The CDR3 has 16 amino acids. The CDR3 protein is CASKDRDRSGANALTF. DNA of the CDR3: TGCGCCAGCAAAGACAGGGACCGCTCTGGGGCCAACGCCCTGACTTTC.

This clonotype has a handful of counts. This chain links TRBV20-1 with TRBJ1-1; 8 positions match TRBD1. The CDR3 has 15 amino acids. With 6 bases clipped from V and 3 bases from J, the junction kept 12 bases outside the gene matches. Germline CDR1 reads DFQATT; CDR2 reads SNEGSKA (reference sequence). The CDR3 nucleotides are TGCAGTGCAAGGTTCGCAGGGGGCTGGGACACTGAAGCTTTCTTT. It codes for CSARFAGGWDTEAFF.

About this clonotype itself: Given a much more abundant clone one base away, this may be a read error. Here the CDR3 DNA reads TGTGCCAACAGTCGGGACGCCCAAGAGACCCAGTACTTC. Its protein is CANSRDAQETQYF. The chain uses TRBV6-6 and TRBJ2-5, with D perhaps given as TRBD1 or TRBD2 (5 bases each). Germline CDR1 MNHNY, CDR2 SVGAGI (reference sequence). The CDR3 is 13 amino acids.

This clonotype was seen more than once but under ten times. V usage is TRBV12-3 or TRBV12-4 and J usage is TRBJ2-2; a weak D match, TRBD2 (5 bases). Trimming shortened V by 3 bases and J by 6 bases, and 8 bases separated the two germline ends. The length of the CDR3 is 13 residues. In nucleotides, the CDR3 is TGTGCCAGCAGTTTGAGGGATGCCGGGGAGCTGTTTTTT. It encodes CASSLRDAGELFF.

The chain has TRBV2 and TRBJ2-5, with D perhaps TRBD1 (5 bases). The tail of the sequence fits TRBJ2-7 better, so the J call may be wrong. CDR3 length: 14 residues. Germline CDR1 and CDR2: SNHLY and FYNNEI. The CDR3 nucleotides are TGTGCCAGCAGTGAAGCGGGGCATACCTACGAGCAGTACTTC. Its translation is CASSEAGHTYEQYF.

V and J are TRBV2 and TRBJ2-3, with D tentatively TRBD2 (5 bases). The germline V and J ends were trimmed by 5 bases and 4 bases, with 13 bases remaining between them. The CDR3 extends over 14 amino acids. Germline V CDR1 and CDR2: SNHLY, FYNNEI. This chain's CDR3 is CASSKEEGSDTQYF. As DNA, the CDR3 is TGTGCCAGCAGTAAGGAAGAGGGCTCAGATACGCAGTATTTT.

The chain links TRBV20-1 to TRBJ1-5; D might be TRBD1 (5 bases). The V and J ends lost 0 bases and 1 base respectively, with 16 bases between them. In germline, CDR1 is DFQATT, CDR2 SNEGSKA (reference sequence). CDR3 length equals 17 residues. DNA for the CDR3: TGCAGTGCTAGAGAGGGGGGGAGCGTACGGAGCAATCAGCCCCAGCATTTT. Amino acid sequence: CSAREGGSVRSNQPQHF.

This clonotype showed up just a few times. This rearrangement joins TRBV20-1 to TRBJ2-1, with TRBD2 matching over 7 bases. This CDR3 region has 13 residues. Per the germline V gene, CDR1 is DFQATT and CDR2 is SNEGSKA (reference sequence). With 2 bases clipped from V and 7 bases from J, the junction kept 5 bases outside the gene matches. The CDR3 DNA reads TGCAGTGCTAGACGGGAGGCCCGGAATGAGCAGTTCTTC. Translation: CSARREARNEQFF.

There are a few counts of this clonotype. The chain carries TRBV5-1 and TRBJ2-2; 7 bases are shared with TRBD2. CDR1 is SGHRS and CDR2 is YFSETQ in the germline V gene. The CDR3 has 16 residues. V shed 0 bases and J 4 bases; nucleotides not matched to a gene: 6. CDR3 sequence: CASSLDGREITGELFF. In DNA form, the CDR3 reads TGCGCCAGCAGCTTGGATGGGCGGGAGATCACCGGGGAGCTGTTTTTT.

As concerns this clonotype: This may arise from a read error, as a much more abundant clone is one base away. The chain uses TRBV10-3 and TRBJ2-7; 9 nucleotides match TRBD1. Germline CDR1 is ENHRY and CDR2 is SYGVKD. This CDR3 comprises 14 residues. The chain's CDR3 is CANSEGQGPYEQYF. DNA for the CDR3: TGTGCCAACAGTGAGGGACAGGGCCCCTACGAGCAGTACTTC.